The 10 T cell receptor beta chains below all came from one sample that was sequenced in a study of blood T cell repertoires in COVID-19. TCRdb's table, derived via immunoSEQ multiplex PCR, lists solely in-frame clones and lacks some. Here the sample spans around 270,000 clones, roughly 88% being singletons. The sequencing sample was made of PBMCs or T cells enriched from blood (not recorded which). These receptors all stem from a woman in her 40s who had been exposed to COVID-19.

This chain joins TRBV21-1 and TRBJ2-1; the D call of TRBD1 is as the table states it, not checked on the DNA. TRBV21-1 is shown as a pseudogene. The length of the CDR3 is 18 residues. The CDR3 loop reads CASSKPGRDTPSYNEQFF. In nucleotides, the CDR3 is TGTGCCAGCAGCAAACCCGGAAGGGACACCCCCTCCTACAATGAGCAGTTCTTC.

The chain uses TRBV11-2 and TRBJ2-7; 10 bases map to TRBD2. The trim removed 5 bases at V and 2 bases at J, leaving 15 bases unmatched. The length of the CDR3 is 18 residues. Germline V gene sequence: CDR1 SGHAT, CDR2 FQNNGV. The CDR3 sequence is CASSGVASGGAHTYEQYF. The CDR3 bases are TGTGCCAGCAGCGGAGTTGCTAGCGGGGGAGCCCATACCTACGAGCAGTACTTC. The variable domain in full, with the rest retrieved from reference TRBV11-2 and TRBJ2-7, is EAGVAQSPRYKIIEKRQSVAFWCNPISGHATLYWYQQILGQGPKLLIQFQNNGVVDDSQLPKDRFSAERLKGVDSTLKIQPAKLEDSAVYLCASSGVASGGAHTYEQYFGPGTRLTVT.

The rearrangement links TRBV7-8 to TRBJ2-2; D unresolved. The CDR3 has 15 amino acids. Germline CDR1 and CDR2: SGHVS and FQNEAQ. V lost 4 bases to trimming and J lost 0 bases, with 9 bases between them. DNA of the CDR3: TGTGCCAGCAGCTCAATGGGCGCGAACACCGGGGAGCTGTTTTTT. This encodes CASSSMGANTGELFF.

The CDR3, as DNA: TGTGCCAGTAGACAGGCGAACTATGGCTACACCTTC. Its protein is CASRQANYGYTF. The rearrangement uses TRBV19 and TRBJ1-2, with D perhaps TRBD1 (5 bases). The germline V and J ends were trimmed by 6 bases and 2 bases, with 7 bases remaining between them. The CDR3 is 12 amino acids. The germline CDR1 and CDR2 sequences are LNHDA and SQIVND (reference sequence).

Notes on this clone: A junction end diverges from the germline sequence, so it may reflect a read error. This chain joins TRBV5-1 and TRBJ2-2; D perhaps matches TRBD2 (6 bases). The CDR3 sequence is 16 residues long. CDR1 is SGHRS and CDR2 is YFSETQ in the germline V gene. The CDR3 region has the DNA TGTGCCAGCAGCTTGCGCGGGAATGGGTACACCGGGGAGCTGTTTTTT. This codes for CASSLRGNGYTGELFF.

In its sample, this clone was seen a few times. This chain uses TRBV5-1 with TRBJ2-1; 7 nucleotides agree with TRBD2. The CDR3 is 15 amino acids. Germline V gene lookup returns CDR1 SGHRS and CDR2 YFSETQ. V lost 3 bases and J lost 4; bases outside the gene matches: 7. CDR3 residues: CASSSGLDGYNEQFF. The CDR3 DNA reads TGCGCCAGCAGCTCTGGACTAGATGGTTACAATGAGCAGTTCTTC. Using reference TRBV5-1 and TRBJ2-1 for the parts outside the CDR3, the full variable domain is KAGVTQTPRYLIKTRGQQVTLSCSPISGHRSVSWYQQTPGQGLQFLFEYFSETQRNKGNFPGRFSGRQFSNSRSEMNVSTLELGDSALYLCASSSGLDGYNEQFFGPGTRLTVL.

The chain employs TRBV7-8 and TRBJ2-1; the D gene is possibly TRBD1 (6 bases). In germline, CDR1 is SGHVS, CDR2 FQNEAQ. Trimming removed 3 bases at V and 7 bases at J, with 16 bases between. The CDR3 contains 15 residues. In nucleotides, the CDR3 is TGTGCCAGCAGCTTGGTACGGTGGACAGCGAATGAGCAGTTCTTC. It encodes CASSLVRWTANEQFF.

Points on this clone: The same CDR3 arises from other DNA sequences in this sample as well. The chain couples TRBV19 to TRBJ1-2, with D perhaps matching TRBD1 (6 bases). The CDR3 has 11 amino acids. Germline CDR1 is LNHDA and CDR2 is SQIVND (reference sequence). V was trimmed by 9 bases and J by 7 bases, leaving 12 bases between them. CDR3 DNA: TGTGCCAGCCAACAGGGTCGTGGCTACACCTTC. This gives the protein CASQQGRGYTF. The whole variable domain, filled in from reference TRBV19 and TRBJ1-2, reads DGGITQSPKYLFRKEGQNVTLSCEQNLNHDAMYWYRQDPGQGLRLIYYSQIVNDFQKGDIAEGYSVSREKKESFPLTVTSAQKNPTAFYLCASQQGRGYTFGSGTRLTVV.

The CDR3 coding sequence is TGTGCCAGCAGCCAGACGGCGGGAGGACCCTACAATGAGCAGTTCTTC. Its protein is CASSQTAGGPYNEQFF. This chain joins TRBV7-2 and TRBJ2-1; 8 bases match TRBD2. The J segment lost 2 bases and the V segment lost 5 bases, leaving 8 bases of the junction unmatched. CDR3 length: 16 amino acids. Germline V gene lookup returns CDR1 SGHTA and CDR2 FQGNSA.

The V gene is TRBV27, the J gene TRBJ2-5; 12 nucleotides line up with TRBD2. The CDR3 covers 15 residues. Germline V CDR1 and CDR2: MNHEY, SMNVEV (reference sequence). The J segment lost 5 bases and the V segment lost 4 bases, leaving 5 bases of the junction unmatched. The CDR3 reads CASSSTSGREETQYF. The CDR3, as DNA: TGTGCCAGCAGTTCGACTAGCGGGAGAGAGGAGACCCAGTACTTC.